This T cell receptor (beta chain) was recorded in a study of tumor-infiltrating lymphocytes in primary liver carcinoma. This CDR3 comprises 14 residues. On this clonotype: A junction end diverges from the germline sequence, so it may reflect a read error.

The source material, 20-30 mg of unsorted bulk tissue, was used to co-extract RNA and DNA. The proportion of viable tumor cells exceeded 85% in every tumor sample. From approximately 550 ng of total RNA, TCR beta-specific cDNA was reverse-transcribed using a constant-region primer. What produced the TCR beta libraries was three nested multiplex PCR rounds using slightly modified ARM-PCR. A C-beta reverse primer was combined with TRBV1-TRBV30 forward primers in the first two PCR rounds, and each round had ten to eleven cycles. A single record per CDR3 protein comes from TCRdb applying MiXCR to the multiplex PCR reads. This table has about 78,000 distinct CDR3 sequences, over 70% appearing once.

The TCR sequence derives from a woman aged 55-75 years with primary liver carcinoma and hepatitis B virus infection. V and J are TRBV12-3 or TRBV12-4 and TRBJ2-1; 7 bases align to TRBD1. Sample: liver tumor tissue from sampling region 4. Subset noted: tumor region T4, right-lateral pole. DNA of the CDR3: TGTGCCAGCAGTTTAACCCGGACAGGACTGAAGCAGTTTTTC. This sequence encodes CASSLTRTGLKQFF.